Each of the 24 T cell receptor beta chains below was sequenced from the same sample in a study of blood T cell repertoires in COVID-19. Produced via immunoSEQ multiplex PCR; TCRdb's table is partial and in-frame only. Among 300,000 to 350,000 clones listed, roughly 90% were seen once. The sequenced sample consisted of peripheral blood. All receptors derive from a man under 40 with COVID-19, enrolled during active disease.

The chain joins TRBV24-1 to TRBJ2-1; TRBD2 matches 9 bases. Germline lookup yields CDR1 KGHDR and CDR2 SFDVKD. J was trimmed by 6 bases and V by 4 bases; bases with no gene match: 12. The CDR3 totals 17 residues. CDR3 nucleotides: TGTGCCACCAGTGACCGCTTATTAGCGGGAGAGGTCAATGAGCAGTTCTTC. Residues: CATSDRLLAGEVNEQFF.

The chain is built from TRBV27 and TRBJ2-7; D possibly corresponds to TRBD1 (5 bases). V gave up 6 bases and J gave up 0 bases, with 12 bases separating them. Germline V lookup: CDR1 MNHEY, CDR2 SMNVEV (reference sequence). CDR3 length equals 14 residues. CDR3 nucleotides: TGTGCCAGCAGCCAGACAGTGAGCTCCTACGAGCAGTACTTC. Protein: CASSQTVSSYEQYF.

The CDR3 coding sequence is TGTGCCAGCAGTTGGGGCGGCATGTATCAGCCCCAGCATTTT. It is translated as CASSWGGMYQPQHF. The chain carries TRBV6-2 or TRBV6-3 and TRBJ1-5; possible D gene TRBD1, 5 bases. Germline V CDR1 and CDR2: MNHEY, SVGEGT. The CDR3 is made up of 14 amino acids. Trimming removed 4 bases from V and 5 bases from J, with 12 bases in between.

The rearrangement links TRBV11-2 to TRBJ2-2; perhaps TRBD1 as D (5 bases). This CDR3 is 13 amino acids long. Germline CDR1 and CDR2: SGHAT and FQNNGV. V gave up 5 bases and J gave up 5 bases, with 9 bases separating them. The CDR3 sequence is CASSPRETGELFF. CDR3 nucleotide sequence: TGTGCCAGCAGCCCCAGGGAAACCGGGGAGCTGTTTTTT. The full variable domain, its missing parts supplied by reference TRBV11-2 and TRBJ2-2, is EAGVAQSPRYKIIEKRQSVAFWCNPISGHATLYWYQQILGQGPKLLIQFQNNGVVDDSQLPKDRFSAERLKGVDSTLKIQPAKLEDSAVYLCASSPRETGELFFGEGSRLTVL.

CDR3 nucleotide sequence: TGTGCCAGCAGCAGAGGGACAGGGGACGGGGAGACCCAGTACTTC. As protein: CASSRGTGDGETQYF. V usage is TRBV5-4 and J usage is TRBJ2-5; TRBD1 aligns across 10 bases. CDR3 length: 15 amino acids. Germline CDR1 SGHNT, CDR2 YYREEE (reference sequence). V lost 4 bases, J lost 5 bases, and 8 bases stayed unmatched.

V and J are TRBV7-2 and TRBJ1-5; D is undetermined. Germline CDR1 is SGHTA and CDR2 is FQGNSA. Trimming left V 5 bases short and J 3 bases short, with 8 bases between. CDR3 length: 13 residues. This CDR3 reads CASSPLLNQPQHF. The DNA of the CDR3 is TGTGCCAGCAGCCCCCTCCTCAATCAGCCCCAGCATTTT. The entire variable domain, with the rest obtained from reference TRBV7-2 and TRBJ1-5, is as follows: GAGVSQSPSNKVTEKGKDVELRCDPISGHTALYWYRQSLGQGLEFLIYFQGNSAPDKSGLPSDRFSAERTGGSVSTLTIQRTQQEDSAVYLCASSPLLNQPQHFGDGTRLSIL.

The rearrangement uses TRBV5-5 and TRBJ2-7; TRBD2 might be the D (6 bases). Germline V lookup: CDR1 SGHKS, CDR2 YYEKEE (reference sequence). This CDR3 has 13 amino acids. V lost 4 bases and J lost 7, with 15 bases in between. The CDR3 region has the DNA TGTGCCAGCAGCCCAACGGGACTTGGGGAGCAGTACTTC. This gives the protein CASSPTGLGEQYF. The full variable domain, in which reference TRBV5-5 and TRBJ2-7 provide the parts outside the CDR3, is DAGVTQSPTHLIKTRGQQVTLRCSPISGHKSVSWYQQVLGQGPQFIFQYYEKEERGRGNFPDRFSARQFPNYSSELNVNALLLGDSALYLCASSPTGLGEQYFGPGTRLTVT.

The chain recombines TRBV19 with TRBJ1-2; D is uncertain. Looked up from germline, CDR1 is LNHDA and CDR2 is SQIVND (reference sequence). This CDR3 spans 17 amino acids. The V and J ends lost 6 bases and 4 bases respectively, with 24 bases between them. The CDR3 DNA reads TGTGCCAGTAGAGGAGGATCCTTAGGAACCTCACCCTATGGCTACACCTTC. Amino acids: CASRGGSLGTSPYGYTF.

The chain carries TRBV9 and TRBJ1-1; D perhaps matches TRBD1 (5 bases). V gave up 0 bases and J gave up 0 bases, with 15 bases separating them. Germline CDR1 reads SGDLS; CDR2 reads YYNGEE. This CDR3 contains 17 residues. The CDR3 loop reads CASSVDPGKSMNTEAFF. The CDR3 DNA reads TGTGCCAGCAGCGTAGATCCAGGGAAGTCCATGAACACTGAAGCTTTCTTT.

The rearrangement joins TRBV10-3 to TRBJ1-2; 8 nucleotides line up with TRBD1. CDR1 is ENHRY, CDR2 SYGVKD, per germline. The CDR3 runs to 14 residues. The ends lost 1 base at V and 2 bases at J; junction bases unmatched: 0. CDR3 in DNA: TGTGCCATCAGTGAGTGGACAGGGAACTATGGCTACACCTTC. Its translation: CAISEWTGNYGYTF.

V is TRBV10-2 and J is TRBJ2-2, with 12 bases matching TRBD2. V was pared by 6 bases and J by 5 bases, with 7 bases of the junction left unmatched. CDR1 WSHSY and CDR2 SAAADI come from the germline V gene. CDR3 length equals 16 residues. CDR3 residues: CASRPTSGRWTGELFF. CDR3 nucleotide sequence: TGCGCCAGCAGGCCGACTAGCGGGAGATGGACCGGGGAGCTGTTTTTT.

The gene calls are TRBV28 and TRBJ1-2, with 10 bases aligning to TRBD1. From germline, CDR1 is MDHEN and CDR2 SYDVKM. The ends lost 6 bases at V and 7 bases at J; junction bases unmatched: 5. This CDR3 is built from 13 residues. The CDR3 sequence: CASRSTGGFGYTF. CDR3 DNA sequence: TGTGCCAGCAGGTCGACAGGGGGCTTTGGCTACACCTTC.

V gene TRBV7-2 combines with J gene TRBJ2-7, with TRBD2 matching over 8 bases. CDR3 length: 15 residues. CDR1 is SGHTA and CDR2 is FQGNSA in the germline V gene. Trimming took 5 bases from V and 6 from J; bases not matched to a gene: 12. The CDR3 DNA reads TGTGCCAGCAGCAAGGAAGGGACTAGAGGCAGCGAGCAGTACTTC. It translates to CASSKEGTRGSEQYF. The full variable domain, in which reference TRBV7-2 and TRBJ2-7 provide the parts outside the CDR3, is GAGVSQSPSNKVTEKGKDVELRCDPISGHTALYWYRQSLGQGLEFLIYFQGNSAPDKSGLPSDRFSAERTGGSVSTLTIQRTQQEDSAVYLCASSKEGTRGSEQYFGPGTRLTVT.

The genes are TRBV15 and TRBJ1-3, with a tentative D call TRBD1 (5 bases). Between the trimmed V and J ends, which lost 3 bases and 2 bases, there was a span of 11 bases. CDR1 is LNHNV and CDR2 is YYDKDF in the germline V gene (reference sequence). This CDR3 comprises 15 residues. For the CDR3, the DNA is TGTGCCACCAGCAGGGCGGGGGGAACTGGAAACACCATATATTTT. Translated, it gives CATSRAGGTGNTIYF.

The chain recombines TRBV5-1 with TRBJ1-2, with 10 bases fitting TRBD1. The CDR3 totals 14 residues. After removal of 4 bases from V and 8 bases from J, the junction contained 8 bases not matched to a gene. In germline, CDR1 is SGHRS, CDR2 YFSETQ. This chain's CDR3 is CASSIGTGVQGYTF. CDR3 nucleotide sequence: TGCGCCAGCAGCATCGGGACAGGGGTACAAGGCTACACCTTC.

The chain carries TRBV14 and TRBJ1-5, with D uncertain. Trimming removed 1 base at V and 7 bases at J, with 8 bases between. The germline CDR1 and CDR2 sequences are SGHDN and FVKESK. This CDR3 contains 13 residues. This CDR3 reads CASSQGPRQPQHF. Written as DNA, the CDR3 is TGTGCCAGCAGCCAAGGTCCCCGGCAGCCCCAGCATTTT.

The chain joins TRBV7-2 to TRBJ2-5; 8 positions match TRBD1. Germline CDR1 reads SGHTA; CDR2 reads FQGNSA. The CDR3 sequence is 14 residues long. The V segment lost 3 bases and the J segment 2 bases; nucleotides outside the gene matches: 2. CDR3 bases: TGTGCCAGCAGCTTCCGGACAGGGCAAGAGACCCAGTACTTC. Protein product: CASSFRTGQETQYF.

The chain combines TRBV6-6 with TRBJ1-5; TRBD1 is a possible D gene (6 bases). This CDR3 region has 15 residues. Germline V gene data show CDR1 as MNHNY and CDR2 as SVGAGI (reference sequence). The V end lost 5 bases, the J end lost 2 bases, and 13 bases lay between the germline ends. In DNA form, the CDR3 reads TGTGCCAGCAGTAGAAACAGGGAAGGCAATCAGCCCCAGCATTTT. It translates to CASSRNREGNQPQHF.

The chain combines TRBV11-3 with TRBJ2-1; 7 nucleotides agree with TRBD1. Germline-derived CDR1 and CDR2 are SGHNT and YENEEA. After removal of 4 bases from V and 5 bases from J, the junction contained 8 bases not matched to a gene. There are 15 residues in the CDR3. The CDR3 coding sequence is TGTGCCAGCAGCTACCGGGACAGTCAACACAATGAGCAGTTCTTC. It specifies CASSYRDSQHNEQFF.

This chain uses TRBV4-1 with TRBJ2-2; TRBD1 matches 9 bases. CDR3 length: 16 amino acids. CDR1 and CDR2 (germline): MGHRA, YSYEKL. The V segment lost 1 base and the J segment 5 bases; nucleotides outside the gene matches: 5. The CDR3 sequence is CASSQVGQGETGELFF. CDR3 nucleotide sequence: TGCGCCAGCAGCCAAGTGGGACAGGGTGAAACCGGGGAGCTGTTTTTT.

This sequence joins TRBV7-9 and TRBJ1-5, with D tentatively TRBD1 (6 bases). The V end lost 5 bases, the J end lost 2 bases, and 16 bases lay between the germline ends. This CDR3 is 16 amino acids long. Germline V lookup: CDR1 SEHNR, CDR2 FQNEAQ (reference sequence). The CDR3 DNA sequence: TGTGCCAGCAGCCTAAGGGGGACGTCGGGCAATCAGCCCCAGCATTTT. Protein product: CASSLRGTSGNQPQHF.

Here the CDR3 DNA reads TGCGCCAGCAGCCAAGATTTGACAACCTCTAATGAAAAACTGTTTTTT. Amino acids: CASSQDLTTSNEKLFF. The chain recombines TRBV4-3 with TRBJ1-4; D ambiguous. The CDR3 sequence is 16 residues long. Trimming shortened V by 0 bases and J by 3 bases, and 11 bases separated the two germline ends. Germline-derived CDR1 and CDR2 are LGHNA and YSLEER.

The V and J genes are TRBV7-3 and TRBJ1-6; D unclear. The CDR3 loop spans 12 amino acids. Between the trimmed V and J ends, which lost 5 bases and 7 bases, there was a span of 6 bases. The germline V gene encodes CDR1 SGHTA and CDR2 FQGTGA. The CDR3 protein is CASSIRNSPLHF. Written as DNA, the CDR3 is TGTGCCAGCAGCATCAGAAATTCACCCCTCCACTTT.

The chain has TRBV7-2 and TRBJ2-7; TRBD2 matches at 9 bases. The CDR3 spans 15 residues. J lost 1 base, V lost 1 base, and 2 bases had no gene match. The germline gives CDR1 SGHTA, CDR2 FQGNSA. As DNA, the CDR3 is TGTGCCAGCAGCTTAGAGGGACTAGCTTCCTACGAGCAGTACTTC. Its protein product is CASSLEGLASYEQYF.